This T cell receptor beta chain came from a study of T-cell memory formation after mild COVID-19. Study overall: Largely donor-specific sequence clusters came from two donors.

Germline CDR1 SGHAT, CDR2 FQNNGV. This CDR3 is built from 16 residues. Trimming cost V 4 bases and J 2 bases, with 14 bases left between them. One entry per CDR3 protein, called by TCRdb with MiXCR from the 5' RACE reads. The sample includes more than 250,000 distinct CDR3 sequences, about 16% of them seen just once. This receptor was taken from a man aged 18 to 35 who had mild COVID-19 (a few samples of this study predate the infection). Cell type and time point are not known. Sequencing used PBMCs or a T cell subset sorted from them (not recorded which). The chain uses TRBV11-2 and TRBJ2-2, with a tentative D call TRBD1 (5 bases). The CDR3 nucleotides are TGTGCCAGCAGCTCGGAGACAGCTGTCAACACCGGGGAGCTGTTTTTT. Its translation: CASSSETAVNTGELFF.